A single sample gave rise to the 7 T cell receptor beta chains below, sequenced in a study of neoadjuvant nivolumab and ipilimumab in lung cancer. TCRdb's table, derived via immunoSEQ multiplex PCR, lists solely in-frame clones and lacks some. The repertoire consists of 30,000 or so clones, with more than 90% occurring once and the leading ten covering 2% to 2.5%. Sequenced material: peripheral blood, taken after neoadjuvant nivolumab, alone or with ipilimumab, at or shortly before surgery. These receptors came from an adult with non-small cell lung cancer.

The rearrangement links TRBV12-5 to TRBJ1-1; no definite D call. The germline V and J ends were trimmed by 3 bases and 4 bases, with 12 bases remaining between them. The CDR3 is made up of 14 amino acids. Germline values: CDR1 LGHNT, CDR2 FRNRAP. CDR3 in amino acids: CASGLNPEVTEAFF. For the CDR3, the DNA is TGTGCTAGTGGTTTAAACCCCGAGGTCACTGAAGCTTTCTTT. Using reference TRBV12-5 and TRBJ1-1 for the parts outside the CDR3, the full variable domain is DARVTQTPRHKVTEMGQEVTMRCQPILGHNTVFWYRQTMMQGLELLAYFRNRAPLDDSGMPKDRFSAEMPDATLATLKIQPSEPRDSAVYFCASGLNPEVTEAFFGQGTRLTVV.

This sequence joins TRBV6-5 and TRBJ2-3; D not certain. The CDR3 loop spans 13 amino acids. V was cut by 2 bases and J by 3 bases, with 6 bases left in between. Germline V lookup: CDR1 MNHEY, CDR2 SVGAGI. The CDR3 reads CASSYRVTDTQYF. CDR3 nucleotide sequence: TGTGCCAGCAGTTACAGAGTTACAGATACGCAGTATTTT.

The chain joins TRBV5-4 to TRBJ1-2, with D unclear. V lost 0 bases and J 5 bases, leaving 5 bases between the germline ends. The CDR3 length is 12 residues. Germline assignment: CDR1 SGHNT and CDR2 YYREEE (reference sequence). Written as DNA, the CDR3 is TGTGCCAGCAGCTTGGACCCATATGGCTACACCTTC. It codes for CASSLDPYGYTF.

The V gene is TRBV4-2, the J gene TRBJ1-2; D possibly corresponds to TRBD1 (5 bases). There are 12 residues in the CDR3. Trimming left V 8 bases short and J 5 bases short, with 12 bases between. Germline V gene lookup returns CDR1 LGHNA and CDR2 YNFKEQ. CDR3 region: CASGAPTYGYTF. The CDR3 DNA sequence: TGTGCCAGCGGGGCCCCTACTTATGGCTACACCTTC.

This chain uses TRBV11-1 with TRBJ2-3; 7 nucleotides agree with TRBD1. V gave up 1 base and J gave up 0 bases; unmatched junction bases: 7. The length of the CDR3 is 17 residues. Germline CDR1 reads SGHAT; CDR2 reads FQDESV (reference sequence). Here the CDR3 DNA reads TGTGCCAGCAGCTTAGTCACCGGGACAGCTAGCACAGATACGCAGTATTTT. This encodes CASSLVTGTASTDTQYF.

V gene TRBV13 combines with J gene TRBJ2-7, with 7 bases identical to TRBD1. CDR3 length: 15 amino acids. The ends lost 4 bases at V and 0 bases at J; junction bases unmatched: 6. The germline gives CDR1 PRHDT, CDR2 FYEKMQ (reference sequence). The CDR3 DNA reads TGTGCCAGCAGCTCTTACCGGGACAGCTCCTACGAGCAGTACTTC. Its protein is CASSSYRDSSYEQYF.

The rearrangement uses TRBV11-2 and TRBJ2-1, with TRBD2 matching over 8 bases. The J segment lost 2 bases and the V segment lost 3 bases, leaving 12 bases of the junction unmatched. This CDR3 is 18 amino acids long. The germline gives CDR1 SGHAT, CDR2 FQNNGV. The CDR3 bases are TGTGCCAGCAGCTTCCCCCATGAGCGGGAGTACACCTACAATGAGCAGTTCTTC. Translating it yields CASSFPHEREYTYNEQFF.